These 15 T cell receptor beta chains came from one sample sequenced in a study of blood T cell repertoires in COVID-19. The method was immunoSEQ multiplex PCR; TCRdb's version includes in-frame clones alone and lacks a portion of them. There are some 170,000 clones in the sample; roughly 85% occur only once, and more than 5.5% lies in the top ten. Input material: PBMCs or T cells enriched from blood (not recorded which). These receptors originate from a man aged 40-55 years who had recovered from COVID-19.

The chain employs TRBV9 and TRBJ1-1; 8 bases line up with TRBD1. The CDR3 totals 14 residues. With 3 bases clipped from V and 7 bases from J, the junction kept 8 bases outside the gene matches. The germline V gene encodes CDR1 SGDLS and CDR2 YYNGEE. Here the CDR3 DNA reads TGTGCCAGCAGCGGAACCGACAGGGGCTATGAAGCTTTCTTT. This translates into CASSGTDRGYEAFF. Variable domain in full (rest from reference TRBV9 and TRBJ1-1): DSGVTQTPKHLITATGQRVTLRCSPRSGDLSVYWYQQSLDQGLQFLIQYYNGEERAKGNILERFSAQQFPDLHSELNLSSLELGDSALYFCASSGTDRGYEAFFGQGTRLTVV.

The chain combines TRBV7-3 with TRBJ2-2; tentative D call: TRBD1 (6 bases). V shed 2 bases and J shed 7 bases, with 14 bases lying between them. Germline V gives CDR1 SGHTA, CDR2 FQGTGA. The CDR3 loop spans 15 amino acids. Here the CDR3 reads CASSLLSTGSGELFF. CDR3 DNA sequence: TGTGCCAGCAGCTTACTTTCGACAGGCAGCGGGGAGCTGTTTTTT.

The gene calls are TRBV7-9 and TRBJ1-1, with D possibly TRBD1 on 5 matching bases. Germline lookup yields CDR1 SEHNR and CDR2 FQNEAQ (reference sequence). V gave up 6 bases and J gave up 1 base, with 9 bases separating them. The CDR3 extends over 13 amino acids. CDR3 in amino acids: CASRGGPNTEAFF. CDR3 nucleotide sequence: TGTGCCAGCAGGGGGGGACCGAACACTGAAGCTTTCTTT.

The chain recombines TRBV9 with TRBJ2-5; 9 bases align to TRBD2. With V trimmed by 2 bases and J by 4 bases, 6 bases remained unmatched. CDR3 length: 15 amino acids. CDR1 is SGDLS and CDR2 is YYNGEE in the germline V gene. CDR3 nucleotide sequence: TGTGCCAGCAGCGTTAGCGGGGGTAAGGGAGAGACCCAGTACTTC. Translated: CASSVSGGKGETQYF.

This clone was detected only a few times. The CDR3 coding sequence is TGTGCCATCAGTGAGTCGGGCGGGAGGAGGTCCTACAATGAGCAGTTCTTC. Residues: CAISESGGRRSYNEQFF. The rearrangement joins TRBV10-3 to TRBJ2-1, with TRBD2 identical over 8 bases. The CDR3 spans 17 residues. Unmatched junction bases numbered 5, after V lost 0 bases and J lost 1 base. Germline assignment: CDR1 ENHRY and CDR2 SYGVKD.

This clone was detected once. The V and J genes are TRBV5-6 and TRBJ1-1; weak D call: TRBD1 (5 bases). The CDR3 is 16 residues long. The V end lost 3 bases, the J end lost 0 bases, and 15 bases lay between the germline ends. Germline V gene lookup returns CDR1 SGHDT and CDR2 YYEEEE. The CDR3 here is CASSSMGGFLNTEAFF. Here the CDR3 DNA reads TGTGCCAGCAGCTCCATGGGGGGTTTCTTGAACACTGAAGCTTTCTTT. The variable domain in full, completed from reference TRBV5-6 and TRBJ1-1, reads DAGVTQSPTHLIKTRGQQVTLRCSPKSGHDTVSWYQQALGQGPQFIFQYYEEEERQRGNFPDRFSGHQFPNYSSELNVNALLLGDSALYLCASSSMGGFLNTEAFFGQGTRLTVV.

This clone was counted between two and nine times. The V call is TRBV5-1, the J call TRBJ2-1, with 7 bases matching TRBD1. Germline V gives CDR1 SGHRS, CDR2 YFSETQ. The CDR3 has 15 amino acids. Germline trimming cut 4 bases from V and 1 base from J; bases unmatched to any gene: 5. This CDR3 is CASSLTGASYNEQFF. The CDR3 nucleotides read TGCGCCAGCAGCCTTACAGGGGCGTCCTACAATGAGCAGTTCTTC.

The gene calls are TRBV11-3 and TRBJ2-7; D unclear. V was trimmed by 1 base and J by 2 bases, leaving 9 bases between them. Germline V gene sequence: CDR1 SGHNT, CDR2 YENEEA. The CDR3 is 14 residues long. CDR3 region: CASSLVGSPYEQYF. As DNA, the CDR3 is TGTGCCAGCAGCTTAGTGGGCAGCCCCTACGAGCAGTACTTC.

This sequence joins TRBV6-6 and TRBJ1-1, with a possible D match to TRBD1 (6 bases). In germline, CDR1 is MNHNY, CDR2 SVGAGI (reference sequence). V lost 6 bases and J lost 13, with 15 bases in between. This CDR3 has 11 residues. As DNA, the CDR3 is TGTGCCAGCAGCCTCGGACAGAAGGATTTCTTT. Amino acid sequence: CASSLGQKDFF.

This chain connects TRBV7-9 to TRBJ2-7; D perhaps matches TRBD2 (6 bases). Looked up from germline, CDR1 is SEHNR and CDR2 is FQNEAQ (reference sequence). The V end was cut by 5 bases, the J end by 0 bases, with 23 bases between. There are 18 residues in the CDR3. This CDR3 reads CASSPGKEGSSSSYEQYF. Written as DNA, the CDR3 is TGTGCCAGCAGCCCAGGAAAGGAGGGCAGCTCCTCCTCCTACGAGCAGTACTTC. The whole variable domain, filled in from reference TRBV7-9 and TRBJ2-7, reads DTGVSQNPRHKITKRGQNVTFRCDPISEHNRLYWYRQTLGQGPEFLTYFQNEAQLEKSRLLSDRFSAERPKGSFSTLEIQRTEQGDSAMYLCASSPGKEGSSSSYEQYFGPGTRLTVT.

The chain employs TRBV11-3 and TRBJ2-7; D might be TRBD2 (5 bases). The CDR3 has 14 residues. Germline CDR1 reads SGHNT; CDR2 reads YENEEA. The V gene lost 5 bases and the J gene lost 7 bases, with 18 bases spanning the gap. The CDR3 loop reads CASSLGRGSGEQYF. In DNA form, the CDR3 reads TGTGCCAGCAGCCTCGGCCGAGGGAGTGGAGAGCAGTACTTC.

This clone has a single count. The J gene is TRBJ1-2, the V gene TRBV9; no firm D call. The V end lost 5 bases, the J end lost 3 bases, and 11 bases lay between the germline ends. From germline, CDR1 is SGDLS and CDR2 YYNGEE. The CDR3 sequence is 13 residues long. The CDR3 DNA is TGTGCCAGCAGACATAGGCAGGACTATGGCTACACCTTC. This translates into CASRHRQDYGYTF. The full variable domain, its missing parts supplied by reference TRBV9 and TRBJ1-2, is DSGVTQTPKHLITATGQRVTLRCSPRSGDLSVYWYQQSLDQGLQFLIQYYNGEERAKGNILERFSAQQFPDLHSELNLSSLELGDSALYFCASRHRQDYGYTFGSGTRLTVV.

The rearrangement links TRBV28 to TRBJ1-1; possible D gene TRBD1, 6 bases. CDR1 and CDR2 (germline): MDHEN, SYDVKM. This CDR3 is 14 amino acids long. Trimming pared 9 bases from V and 1 base from J, leaving 15 bases between. CDR3 bases: TGTGCCAGTTCGCCCATACAGGGGAACACTGAAGCTTTCTTT. Translating gives CASSPIQGNTEAFF. The whole variable domain, remainder taken from reference TRBV28 and TRBJ1-1, is DVKVTQSSRYLVKRTGEKVFLECVQDMDHENMFWYRQDPGLGLRLIYFSYDVKMKEKGDIPEGYSVSREKKERFSLILESASTNQTSMYLCASSPIQGNTEAFFGQGTRLTVV.

This clone occurred once. This sequence joins TRBV11-3 and TRBJ1-1; D is unclear. Germline values: CDR1 SGHNT, CDR2 YENEEA. The V and J ends lost 3 bases and 4 bases respectively, with 12 bases between them. The CDR3 totals 14 residues. The CDR3 loop reads CASSFPGVLTEAFF. In nucleotides, the CDR3 is TGTGCCAGCAGCTTCCCGGGAGTACTCACTGAAGCTTTCTTT.

This clone was recorded only once. The V and J genes are TRBV2 and TRBJ1-2; weak D call: TRBD1 (5 bases). Trimming stripped 3 bases from V and 3 bases from J, with 8 bases between. This CDR3 spans 13 amino acids. Germline CDR1 is SNHLY and CDR2 is FYNNEI. The CDR3 sequence: CASSEGLDYGYTF. CDR3 nucleotides: TGTGCCAGCAGTGAGGGACTGGACTATGGCTACACCTTC.